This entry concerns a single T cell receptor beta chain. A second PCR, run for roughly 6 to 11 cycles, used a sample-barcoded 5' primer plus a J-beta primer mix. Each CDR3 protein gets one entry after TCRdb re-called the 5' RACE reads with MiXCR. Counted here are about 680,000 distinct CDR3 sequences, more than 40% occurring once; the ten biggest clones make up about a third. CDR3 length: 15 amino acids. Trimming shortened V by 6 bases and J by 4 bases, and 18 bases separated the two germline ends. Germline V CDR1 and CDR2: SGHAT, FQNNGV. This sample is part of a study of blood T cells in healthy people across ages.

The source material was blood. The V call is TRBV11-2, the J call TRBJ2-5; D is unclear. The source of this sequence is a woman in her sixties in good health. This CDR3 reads CASSSVAGRAETQYF. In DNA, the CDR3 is TGTGCCAGCAGTTCCGTTGCTGGTAGGGCAGAGACCCAGTACTTC.